These T cell receptor beta chains were read from a single sample in a study of blood T cell repertoires in COVID-19. The data were produced by immunoSEQ multiplex PCR, yet TCRdb's version contains in-frame clones alone and is incomplete. The sample holds 300,000 or so clones, 86% seen once. The sequencing sample was made of peripheral blood. The receptors were gathered from a woman aged 45-59 years with acute or convalescent COVID-19. Each CDR3 is given with its conserved first and last residue. D genes are given only for firm matches. Size values are once, few and many counts, or a class for expanded clones, and some rows have none.

TGTGCCAGCAGCTCCCTTTTCTCGCGGGAGGGCGAGGTCCCCTACGAGCAGTACTTC | CASSSLFSREGEVPYEQYF | TRBV7-6 | TRBD2 | TRBJ2-7 | NA
TGTGCCAGCAGTGTTCCGAGCGGGAGCTCCTACAATGAGCAGTTCTTC | CASSVPSGSSYNEQFF | TRBV25-1 | TRBD2 | TRBJ2-1 | NA
TGTGCCAGCAGTTCCAGACAGATAGGAAACACCATATATTTT | CASSSRQIGNTIYF | TRBV28 | NA | TRBJ1-3 | NA
TGTGCCAGCAGCTTAAGCAGGGTTGGTGAAAAACTGTTTTTT | CASSLSRVGEKLFF | TRBV7-2 | NA | TRBJ1-4 | NA
TGCGCCAGCAGCCACGACAGGGCATCCGAGCAGTACTTC | CASSHDRASEQYF | TRBV5-1 | TRBD1 | TRBJ2-7 | NA
TGTGCCAGCAGCTTAGGGGGGAGGATTCGGGAAAAACTGTTTTTT | CASSLGGRIREKLFF | TRBV13 | NA | TRBJ1-4 | once
TGTGCCTGGGGGACATCGGAAGGGGCAGATACGCAGTATTTT | CAWGTSEGADTQYF | TRBV30 | NA | TRBJ2-3 | NA
TGTGCCAGCTCACCACCCGGACAGGGAGAAGCTTTCTTT | CASSPPGQGEAFF | TRBV18 | TRBD1 | TRBJ1-1 | NA
TGTGCCAGCAGCTTCCAATCCCGGACAGGGGAGAGAGATACGCAGTATTTT | CASSFQSRTGERDTQYF | TRBV11-3 | TRBD1 | TRBJ2-3 | NA
TGTGCCAGCAGTTGGGGGGGTTATAGCAATCAGCCCCAGCATTTT | CASSWGGYSNQPQHF | TRBV6-2/TRBV6-3 | NA | TRBJ1-5 | NA
TGTGCCAGCAGTGCGGACGGGGTAGGAGAGACCCAGTACTTC | CASSADGVGETQYF | TRBV25-1 | NA | TRBJ2-5 | NA
TGCGCCAGCAGCTTGGCGCTAGCGGGAGGGCCGGGTGAGCAGTTCTTC | CASSLALAGGPGEQFF | TRBV5-1 | TRBD2 | TRBJ2-1 | NA
TGTGCCAGCGCCCCCCCAGGGCGGGGGGCCACTTCACCCCTCCACTTT | CASAPPGRGATSPLHF | TRBV28 | NA | TRBJ1-6 | NA
TGTGCCATCAGTGAGCCGCCGGGGGGATCCTACGAGCAGTACTTC | CAISEPPGGSYEQYF | TRBV10-3 | TRBD2 | TRBJ2-7 | NA
TGCGCCAGCAGCAAACAGGGGGCAGGGGACACTGAAGCTTTCTTT | CASSKQGAGDTEAFF | TRBV5-1 | TRBD1 | TRBJ1-1 | once
TGCGCCAGCAGCCAACGACTAGACCCCGGGGAGCTGTTTTTT | CASSQRLDPGELFF | TRBV5-1 | NA | TRBJ2-2 | NA
TGTGCCAGCACACAGGGGGCTCTTTTTGAAAAACTGTTTTTT | CASTQGALFEKLFF | TRBV2 | TRBD1 | TRBJ1-4 | NA
TGTGCCACCAGTGATACAGGGGATAGCAATCAGCCCCAGCATTTT | CATSDTGDSNQPQHF | TRBV24-1 | TRBD1 | TRBJ1-5 | few
TGCGCCAGCAGCCAATCTGCACTAGCGGAAATTTACAATGAGCAGTTCTTC | CASSQSALAEIYNEQFF | TRBV4-1 | TRBD2 | TRBJ2-1 | NA
TGCGCCAGCAGCTTGGAGACAGGGGGAGCCTACGAGCAGTACTTC | CASSLETGGAYEQYF | TRBV5-1 | TRBD1 | TRBJ2-7 | NA
TGTGCCAGCAGTTTTTCAGGGGACACTGAAGCTTTCTTT | CASSFSGDTEAFF | TRBV12-3/TRBV12-4 | NA | TRBJ1-1 | NA
TGTGCCAGCAGGGGACAGGGGGTCTATGGCTACACCTTC | CASRGQGVYGYTF | TRBV21-1 | NA | TRBJ1-2 | NA
TGCGCCAGCAGCCAAGATTCCCAGGCGATAAAACTGTTTTTT | CASSQDSQAIKLFF | TRBV4-3 | NA | TRBJ1-4 | few
TGTGCCAGCAGGGTTCAGGGTTTCGACGAGCAGTACTTC | CASRVQGFDEQYF | TRBV7-2 | NA | TRBJ2-7 | NA
TGTGCCAGCAGTGACGGACAGGGGGTTAGGCCCCAGCATTTT | CASSDGQGVRPQHF | TRBV6-1 | TRBD1 | TRBJ1-5 | NA
TGTGCCAGCAGCCCCGGAACCACTAGCGGGGCCTACAATGAGCAGTTCTTC | CASSPGTTSGAYNEQFF | TRBV7-3 | TRBD2 | TRBJ2-1 | once
TGCGCCAGCAGCCTCGGGACAGAGAACACTGAAGCTTTCTTT | CASSLGTENTEAFF | TRBV5-1 | TRBD1 | TRBJ1-1 | NA
TGTGCCAGCAGCCATCAAGACAGGGGGCCCATCCTAGGGGATGGCTACACCTTC | CASSHQDRGPILGDGYTF | TRBV4-2 | TRBD1 | TRBJ1-2 | NA
TGTGCCAGCAGCTTAGGTTTTGCGAGTTCCTACAATGAGCAGTTCTTC | CASSLGFASSYNEQFF | TRBV11-3 | NA | TRBJ2-1 | few
TGTGCCAGCAGTGATGAGAATTTCCAAGAGACCCAGTACTTC | CASSDENFQETQYF | TRBV2 | NA | TRBJ2-5 | NA
TGTGCCAGCAGCGCAGGACTAGCGGGATTTAGGGATGAGCAGTTCTTC | CASSAGLAGFRDEQFF | TRBV9 | TRBD2 | TRBJ2-1 | few
TGCGCCAGCAGCCAAGGGGAGGGCAATGAGCAGTTCTTC | CASSQGEGNEQFF | TRBV4-1 | TRBD2 | TRBJ2-1 | NA
TGTGCCAGTAGGAGTTCACAGGGGGGGATCTCTGGGGCCAACGTCCTGACTTTC | CASRSSQGGISGANVLTF | TRBV19 | NA | TRBJ2-6 | NA
TGTGCCTGGAGTGAGGACAGAAAAAAGTATGCAGCTTTCTTT | CAWSEDRKKYAAFF | TRBV30 | NA | TRBJ1-1 | NA
TGTGCCACCAGTGATCCTAGGACTAGCGGGAGCTCCTACAATGAGCAGTTCTTC | CATSDPRTSGSSYNEQFF | TRBV24-1 | TRBD2 | TRBJ2-1 | few
TGTGCCAGCTCACCAGGCACATTCGCCGCTGAAGCTTTCTTT | CASSPGTFAAEAFF | TRBV18 | NA | TRBJ1-1 | NA
TGTGCCAGCAGCCGGAGTAATGAGCAGTTCTTC | CASSRSNEQFF | TRBV2 | NA | TRBJ2-1 | NA
TGTGCCAGCAGCTTAGCACAGGGGGCCAGGCAGTACTTC | CASSLAQGARQYF | TRBV7-6 | TRBD1 | TRBJ2-7 | once